A selection of T cell receptor beta chains follows, all from one sample in a study of cytomegalovirus exposure and HLA in healthy donors. Here immunoSEQ multiplex PCR was the method, and the copy in TCRdb shows in-frame clones only, minus some. Of just over 95,000 clones listed, 78% were seen once; the top ten hold roughly 4.3%. Input material: PBMCs. The source is a woman aged 40 to 50 in good health and CMV-seropositive. CDR3s include the opening cysteine and the closing phenylalanine or tryptophan. Fields, in order: clone size, D gene, J gene, V gene, CDR3 DNA, CDR3 protein. The D gene is left open where the match is weak. The size entry is marked missing in some rows and otherwise reads once, few, many or a size class.

abundance: .
d_gene: .
j_gene: TRBJ2-7
v_gene: TRBV4-1
CDR3nt: TGCGCCAGCAGCCACCGGACAGCCGGACTAGGAACCTACGAGCAGTACTTC
CDR3aa: CASSHRTAGLGTYEQYF

abundance: .
d_gene: .
j_gene: TRBJ1-2
v_gene: TRBV28
CDR3nt: TGTGCCAGCAGTGTTGGACAGTTCTATGGCTACACCTTC
CDR3aa: CASSVGQFYGYTF

abundance: .
d_gene: TRBD2
j_gene: TRBJ2-2
v_gene: TRBV23-1
CDR3nt: TGCGCCAGCAGACCGCTTGAGCGGGGTCACACCGGGGAGCTGTTTTTT
CDR3aa: CASRPLERGHTGELFF

abundance: .
d_gene: .
j_gene: TRBJ2-3
v_gene: TRBV11-2
CDR3nt: TGTGCCAGCAGCTTAGGACAGAAGGGAACAGATACGCAGTATTTT
CDR3aa: CASSLGQKGTDTQYF

abundance: .
d_gene: .
j_gene: TRBJ2-2
v_gene: TRBV19
CDR3nt: TGTGCCAGTAGTACCGCTAGACTAGTGAACACCGGGGAGCTGTTTTTT
CDR3aa: CASSTARLVNTGELFF

abundance: .
d_gene: .
j_gene: TRBJ1-2
v_gene: TRBV28
CDR3nt: TGTGCCAGCAGTTTGACAGCACCGTATGGCTACACCTTC
CDR3aa: CASSLTAPYGYTF

abundance: few
d_gene: .
j_gene: TRBJ1-1
v_gene: TRBV4-1
CDR3nt: TGCGCCAGCAGCCAAGTAGGAGGGAACACTGAAGCTTTCTTT
CDR3aa: CASSQVGGNTEAFF

abundance: few
d_gene: .
j_gene: TRBJ2-3
v_gene: TRBV15
CDR3nt: TGTGCCACCAGCAGCAGGGGTCTCACAGATACGCAGTATTTT
CDR3aa: CATSSRGLTDTQYF

abundance: .
d_gene: .
j_gene: TRBJ2-7
v_gene: TRBV7-8
CDR3nt: TGTGCCAGCAGCACTCGGACTACCACCTACGAGCAGTACTTC
CDR3aa: CASSTRTTTYEQYF

abundance: .
d_gene: TRBD2
j_gene: TRBJ2-3
v_gene: TRBV19
CDR3nt: TGTGCCAGTAGTACGTATAGCGGGAGGGGTGATACGCAGTATTTT
CDR3aa: CASSTYSGRGDTQYF

abundance: .
d_gene: TRBD2
j_gene: TRBJ2-3
v_gene: TRBV11-2
CDR3nt: TGTGCCAGCAGCTTAGAAGAGCCGGGCGGAGCGGGGGCAGATACGCAGTATTTT
CDR3aa: CASSLEEPGGAGADTQYF

abundance: .
d_gene: TRBD2
j_gene: TRBJ2-3
v_gene: TRBV7-2
CDR3nt: TGTGCCAGCAGCCTACTAGCGGGGCTCACAGATACGCAGTATTTT
CDR3aa: CASSLLAGLTDTQYF

abundance: .
d_gene: .
j_gene: TRBJ2-3
v_gene: TRBV10-1
CDR3nt: TGCGCCAGCAGTGAGTCGGGGGGAACGCAGTATTTT
CDR3aa: CASSESGGTQYF

abundance: .
d_gene: .
j_gene: TRBJ1-5
v_gene: TRBV2
CDR3nt: TGTGCCAGCAGTTTCGGGAGGAGCAATCAGCCCCAGCATTTT
CDR3aa: CASSFGRSNQPQHF

abundance: .
d_gene: .
j_gene: TRBJ1-2
v_gene: TRBV29-1
CDR3nt: TGCAGCGTTGGTTGGAGCGACTATGGCTACACCTTC
CDR3aa: CSVGWSDYGYTF

abundance: .
d_gene: TRBD2
j_gene: TRBJ2-1
v_gene: TRBV9
CDR3nt: TGTGCCAGCAGCACTACTAGCGGGAGCATCGATGAGCAGTTCTTC
CDR3aa: CASSTTSGSIDEQFF

abundance: .
d_gene: TRBD2
j_gene: TRBJ2-5
v_gene: TRBV5-4
CDR3nt: TGTGCCAGCAGGGACGGGAGGGCTAGAGAGCAGTACTTC
CDR3aa: CASRDGRAREQYF

abundance: once
d_gene: TRBD1
j_gene: TRBJ2-7
v_gene: TRBV10-2
CDR3nt: TGCGCCAGCAAGCAAGCATTCGGGACAGGGGATTACGAGCAGTACTTC
CDR3aa: CASKQAFGTGDYEQYF

abundance: .
d_gene: .
j_gene: TRBJ1-3
v_gene: TRBV7-9
CDR3nt: TGTGCCAGCAGCTTCAGGGGTGGCCTCTCTGGAAACACCATATATTTT
CDR3aa: CASSFRGGLSGNTIYF

abundance: .
d_gene: .
j_gene: TRBJ1-3
v_gene: TRBV5-8
CDR3nt: TGTGCCAGCAGCTTGGGGCAGAACTCTGGAAACACCATATATTTT
CDR3aa: CASSLGQNSGNTIYF

abundance: .
d_gene: .
j_gene: TRBJ1-4
v_gene: TRBV15
CDR3nt: TGTGCCACCAGCAGAGACAGGGGTGAGGAAAAACTGTTTTTT
CDR3aa: CATSRDRGEEKLFF

abundance: .
d_gene: TRBD1
j_gene: TRBJ2-7
v_gene: TRBV4-2
CDR3nt: TGTGCCAGCAGCGACCGGGACAGGGTCAACGAGCAGTACTTC
CDR3aa: CASSDRDRVNEQYF

abundance: once
d_gene: TRBD1
j_gene: TRBJ1-3
v_gene: TRBV6-5
CDR3nt: TGTGCCAGCAGTCTCGACAGGGGGTCACACACCATATATTTT
CDR3aa: CASSLDRGSHTIYF

abundance: .
d_gene: TRBD2
j_gene: TRBJ2-1
v_gene: TRBV5-1
CDR3nt: TGCGCCAGCAGCGAGGGACTAATGAATGAGCAGTTCTTC
CDR3aa: CASSEGLMNEQFF

abundance: .
d_gene: .
j_gene: TRBJ2-3
v_gene: TRBV21-1
CDR3nt: TGTGCCAGCAGCAAAGGACGGACAGCCATGAACACAGATACGCAGTATTTT
CDR3aa: CASSKGRTAMNTDTQYF

abundance: .
d_gene: .
j_gene: TRBJ2-7
v_gene: TRBV6-1
CDR3nt: TGTGCCAGCAGTGTCAACGGGTACTACTACGAGCAGTACTTC
CDR3aa: CASSVNGYYYEQYF

abundance: .
d_gene: TRBD2
j_gene: TRBJ2-3
v_gene: TRBV4-1
CDR3nt: TGCGCCAGCAGCCCCCCCCAGCGGGAGAGCGTTGCAGATACGCAGTATTTT
CDR3aa: CASSPPQRESVADTQYF

abundance: .
d_gene: TRBD2
j_gene: TRBJ2-1
v_gene: TRBV27
CDR3nt: TGTGCCAGCAGTTCTAGCGGGATAAACAATGAGCAGTTCTTC
CDR3aa: CASSSSGINNEQFF

abundance: .
d_gene: .
j_gene: TRBJ2-4
v_gene: TRBV2
CDR3nt: TGTGCCAGCACTCAAAGGACAGATTTAGCCAAAAACATTCAGTACTTC
CDR3aa: CASTQRTDLAKNIQYF

abundance: .
d_gene: TRBD1
j_gene: TRBJ2-2
v_gene: TRBV18
CDR3nt: TGTGCCAGCTCACCGGACAGGGGAAGCACCGGGGAGCTGTTTTTT
CDR3aa: CASSPDRGSTGELFF

abundance: .
d_gene: TRBD1
j_gene: TRBJ2-1
v_gene: TRBV9
CDR3nt: TGTGCCAGCAGCGTAGGACAGGGTCATGACAATGAGCAGTTCTTC
CDR3aa: CASSVGQGHDNEQFF

abundance: .
d_gene: TRBD1
j_gene: TRBJ2-7
v_gene: TRBV5-1
CDR3nt: TGCGCCAGCAGCACTCCCGACAGGGGCCCCCCCTACGAGCAGTACTTC
CDR3aa: CASSTPDRGPPYEQYF

abundance: .
d_gene: .
j_gene: TRBJ1-3
v_gene: TRBV11-2
CDR3nt: TGTGCCAGCAGCGGGACTGGGAGCTCTGGAAACACCATATATTTT
CDR3aa: CASSGTGSSGNTIYF

abundance: .
d_gene: .
j_gene: TRBJ2-7
v_gene: TRBV10-3
CDR3nt: TGTGCCATCAGTGATACACATCAGGCGTCCTACGAGCAGTACTTC
CDR3aa: CAISDTHQASYEQYF

abundance: .
d_gene: TRBD1
j_gene: TRBJ2-5
v_gene: TRBV4-1
CDR3nt: TGCGCCAGCAGCTTTACCACAGGGGGGTGGCAAGAGACCCAGTACTTC
CDR3aa: CASSFTTGGWQETQYF

abundance: .
d_gene: .
j_gene: TRBJ1-1
v_gene: TRBV13
CDR3nt: TGTGCCAGCACCCCCGGGGCTGAAGCTTTCTTT
CDR3aa: CASTPGAEAFF

abundance: .
d_gene: .
j_gene: TRBJ1-4
v_gene: TRBV18
CDR3nt: TGTGCCAGCTCACCATTAACAGGGCGGGAAAAACTGTTTTTT
CDR3aa: CASSPLTGREKLFF

abundance: few
d_gene: TRBD2
j_gene: TRBJ2-1
v_gene: TRBV6-1
CDR3nt: TGTGCCAGCAGCTGGACTAGCGGGTACAATGAGCAGTTCTTC
CDR3aa: CASSWTSGYNEQFF

abundance: .
d_gene: .
j_gene: TRBJ1-3
v_gene: TRBV21-1
CDR3nt: TGTGCCAGCAGCAAACCTCGCGCTTTACAGGGGTGGTTCGACACCATATATTTT
CDR3aa: CASSKPRALQGWFDTIYF

abundance: .
d_gene: TRBD1
j_gene: TRBJ2-5
v_gene: TRBV5-1
CDR3nt: TGCGCCAGCAGCAGTCGACAGGGCACACAAGAGACCCAGTACTTC
CDR3aa: CASSSRQGTQETQYF

abundance: once
d_gene: .
j_gene: TRBJ2-2
v_gene: TRBV7-9
CDR3nt: TGTGCCAGCAGCTTATCTAGCCTAAACACCGGGGAGCTGTTTTTT
CDR3aa: CASSLSSLNTGELFF

abundance: .
d_gene: .
j_gene: TRBJ1-2
v_gene: TRBV6-1
CDR3nt: TGTGCCAGCAATTCTAGGCTCTGGACAGCCGGCGGCTACACCTTC
CDR3aa: CASNSRLWTAGGYTF

abundance: .
d_gene: .
j_gene: TRBJ2-1
v_gene: TRBV6-5
CDR3nt: TGTGCCAGCAGTTACGGGGCTTATTCGTTCTTC
CDR3aa: CASSYGAYSFF

abundance: .
d_gene: TRBD1
j_gene: TRBJ2-7
v_gene: TRBV13
CDR3nt: TGTGCCAGCAGCTCCCGGGACAGCTCCTACGAGCAGTACTTC
CDR3aa: CASSSRDSSYEQYF

abundance: .
d_gene: .
j_gene: TRBJ1-1
v_gene: TRBV5-1
CDR3nt: TGCGCCAGCAGCTCACACGGGGGTGGAACTGAAGCTTTCTTT
CDR3aa: CASSSHGGGTEAFF

abundance: .
d_gene: .
j_gene: TRBJ1-5
v_gene: TRBV7-6
CDR3nt: TGTGCCAGCAGCTTCTCCTTATCTCAGCCCCAGCATTTT
CDR3aa: CASSFSLSQPQHF

abundance: .
d_gene: TRBD1
j_gene: TRBJ2-4
v_gene: TRBV25-1
CDR3nt: TGTGCCAGCAGTGAATTCAGGGGGCCGGTGGGAAACATTCAGTACTTC
CDR3aa: CASSEFRGPVGNIQYF

abundance: .
d_gene: .
j_gene: TRBJ1-2
v_gene: TRBV6-5
CDR3nt: TGTGCCAGCAGCTCCGGGGGGGTAGTGGGCTACACCTTC
CDR3aa: CASSSGGVVGYTF

abundance: .
d_gene: .
j_gene: TRBJ2-3
v_gene: TRBV6-6
CDR3nt: TGTGCCGCAATACGCGGGGACTCCTCGCATACGCAGTATTTT
CDR3aa: CAAIRGDSSHTQYF

abundance: few
d_gene: TRBD2
j_gene: TRBJ2-1
v_gene: TRBV11-1
CDR3nt: TGTGCCAGCAGCTTATCGGAACTAGCGCCCTACAATGAGCAGTTCTTC
CDR3aa: CASSLSELAPYNEQFF

abundance: once
d_gene: TRBD1
j_gene: TRBJ1-6
v_gene: TRBV4-1
CDR3nt: TGCGCCAGCAGCCCCCCCGGGACAGGGCGGTCCCTCCACTTT
CDR3aa: CASSPPGTGRSLHF

abundance: .
d_gene: .
j_gene: TRBJ2-5
v_gene: TRBV7-9
CDR3nt: TGTGCCAGCAGCGTCAGCCTACTAGGGCGATGGGAGACCCAGTACTTC
CDR3aa: CASSVSLLGRWETQYF

abundance: .
d_gene: .
j_gene: TRBJ1-2
v_gene: TRBV28
CDR3nt: TGTGCCAGCAGTCTACAGCAGAGCTATGGCTACACCTTC
CDR3aa: CASSLQQSYGYTF

abundance: .
d_gene: .
j_gene: TRBJ1-5
v_gene: TRBV19
CDR3nt: TGTGCCAGTAGTATAGGATTTTGGAGCAGGCGACGCGGGGGGCAAAATCAGCCCCAGCATTTT
CDR3aa: CASSIGFWSRRRGGQNQPQHF

abundance: once
d_gene: .
j_gene: TRBJ1-2
v_gene: TRBV30
CDR3nt: TGTGCCTGGAGCGCGCCGGGGGGGGCGTCCTATGGCTACACCTTC
CDR3aa: CAWSAPGGASYGYTF

abundance: .
d_gene: TRBD2
j_gene: TRBJ2-7
v_gene: TRBV27
CDR3nt: TGTGCCAGCAGTACTAGCGGGTGGTCTTCCTACGAGCAGTACTTC
CDR3aa: CASSTSGWSSYEQYF

abundance: few
d_gene: .
j_gene: TRBJ2-7
v_gene: TRBV6-1
CDR3nt: TGTGCCAGCAGTTGGCGGTCAACCTACGAGCAGTACTTC
CDR3aa: CASSWRSTYEQYF